This T cell receptor (beta chain) is drawn from a study of CD8 T cells in ankylosing spondylitis. This clonotype was picked up a small number of times. Its antigen is still unknown. TCRdb re-analysed the 5' RACE reads in MiXCR, keeping a single row per CDR3 protein. The repertoire includes fewer than 400,000 distinct CDR3 sequences, under 8.5% of them detected once, and more than 14% sits in the top ten. Trimming cost V 0 bases and J 8 bases, with 13 bases left between them. The CDR3 extends over 14 amino acids. Germline V gene lookup returns CDR1 LNHNV and CDR2 YYDKDF (reference sequence). Study-wide points: Typical of ankylosing spondylitis blood, it appeared, was a TCR beta motif of seven to nine highly homologous variants. Disease-linked clones were CD8+ and relatively rare in peripheral blood. Earlier studies detected some motif variants in reactive arthritis synovial fluid and blood. Disease-associated clones were reportedly significantly overrepresented in matched ankylosing spondylitis synovial fluid.

The source material was blood, either unsorted or a sorted T cell fraction (not recorded which). This TCR was recovered from a male donor with ankylosing spondylitis. The chain carries TRBV15 and TRBJ1-2; D gene unclear. The CDR3 here is CATSREGRVGGYTF. The CDR3 nucleotides read TGTGCCACCAGCAGAGAAGGGCGGGTCGGCGGCTACACCTTC.